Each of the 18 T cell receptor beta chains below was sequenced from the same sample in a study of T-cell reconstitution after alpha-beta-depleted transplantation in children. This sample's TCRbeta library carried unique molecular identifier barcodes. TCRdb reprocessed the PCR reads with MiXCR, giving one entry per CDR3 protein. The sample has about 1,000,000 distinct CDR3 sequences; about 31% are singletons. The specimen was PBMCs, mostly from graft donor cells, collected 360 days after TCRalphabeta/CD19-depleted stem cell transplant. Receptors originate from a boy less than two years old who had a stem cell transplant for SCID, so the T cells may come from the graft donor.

For the CDR3, the DNA is TGTGCCAGCACCTCGACAGGTCAGCACTACGAGCAGTACTTC. This gives the protein CASTSTGQHYEQYF. This chain uses TRBV12-3 or TRBV12-4 with TRBJ2-7; a weak D match, TRBD1 (6 bases). CDR3 length: 14 residues. V lost 7 bases to trimming and J lost 3 bases, with 16 bases between them.

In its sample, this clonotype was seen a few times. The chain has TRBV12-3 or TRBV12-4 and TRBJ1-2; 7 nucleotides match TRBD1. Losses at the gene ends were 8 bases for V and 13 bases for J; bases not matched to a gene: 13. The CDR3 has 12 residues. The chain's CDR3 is CASRRGQGTGTF. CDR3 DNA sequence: TGTGCCAGCCGTAGGGGGCAGGGTACAGGCACCTTC.

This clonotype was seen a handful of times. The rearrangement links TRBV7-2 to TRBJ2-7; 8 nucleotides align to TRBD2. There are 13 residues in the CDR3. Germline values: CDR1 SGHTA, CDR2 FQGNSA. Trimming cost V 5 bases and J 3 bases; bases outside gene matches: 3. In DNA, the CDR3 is TGTGCCAGCAGCCGGGAGGGGCTCTACGAGCAGTACTTC. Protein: CASSREGLYEQYF.

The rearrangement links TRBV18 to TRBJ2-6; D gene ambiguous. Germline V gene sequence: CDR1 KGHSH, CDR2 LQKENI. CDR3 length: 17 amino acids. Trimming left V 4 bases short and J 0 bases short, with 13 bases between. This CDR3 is CASSLEALLSGANVLTF. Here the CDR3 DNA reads TGTGCCAGCTCACTTGAAGCGTTACTCTCTGGGGCCAACGTCCTGACTTTC. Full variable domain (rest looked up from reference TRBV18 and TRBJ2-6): NAGVMQNPRHLVRRRGQEARLRCSPMKGHSHVYWYRQLPEEGLKFMVYLQKENIIDESGMPKERFSAEFPKEGPSILRIQQVVRGDSAAYFCASSLEALLSGANVLTFGAGSRLTVL.

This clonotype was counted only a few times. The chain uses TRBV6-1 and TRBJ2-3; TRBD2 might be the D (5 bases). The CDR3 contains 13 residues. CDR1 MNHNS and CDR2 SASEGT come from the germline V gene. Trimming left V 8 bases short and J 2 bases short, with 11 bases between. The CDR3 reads CASGRGFTDTQYF. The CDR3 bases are TGTGCCAGCGGGCGCGGGTTCACAGATACGCAGTATTTT.

The CDR3 region has the DNA TGTGCCAGCAGCTTTTGGGTCCCAGGAGCTTTCTTT. It is translated as CASSFWVPGAFF. The V and J genes are TRBV5-8 and TRBJ1-1; no firm D call. Germline V gives CDR1 SGHTS, CDR2 YDEGEE. V was clipped by 2 bases and J by 10 bases, with 12 bases between them. This CDR3 contains 12 residues.

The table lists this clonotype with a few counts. CDR3 in amino acids: CSARDPNVSRRSYNSPLHF. CDR3 coding DNA: TGCAGTGCTAGAGATCCGAACGTCAGTCGACGCTCCTATAATTCACCCCTCCACTTT. The V gene is TRBV20-1, the J gene TRBJ1-6; D remains unclear. V was shortened by 0 bases and J by 0 bases, with 18 bases between the two germline ends. CDR3 length: 19 residues. The germline V gene encodes CDR1 DFQATT and CDR2 SNEGSKA (reference sequence).

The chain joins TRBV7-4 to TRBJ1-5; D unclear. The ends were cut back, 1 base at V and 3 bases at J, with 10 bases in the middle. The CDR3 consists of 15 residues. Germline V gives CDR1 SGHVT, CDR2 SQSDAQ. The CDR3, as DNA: TGTGCCAGCAGCTTAGGCGGGGAATTCAATCAGCCCCAGCATTTT. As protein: CASSLGGEFNQPQHF.

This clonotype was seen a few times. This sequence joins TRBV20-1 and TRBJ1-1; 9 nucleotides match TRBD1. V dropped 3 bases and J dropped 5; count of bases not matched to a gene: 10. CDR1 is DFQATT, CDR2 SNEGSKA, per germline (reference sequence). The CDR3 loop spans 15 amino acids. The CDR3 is CSASRPGQGRTEAFF. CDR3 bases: TGCAGTGCTAGTCGCCCGGGACAGGGAAGAACTGAAGCTTTCTTT.

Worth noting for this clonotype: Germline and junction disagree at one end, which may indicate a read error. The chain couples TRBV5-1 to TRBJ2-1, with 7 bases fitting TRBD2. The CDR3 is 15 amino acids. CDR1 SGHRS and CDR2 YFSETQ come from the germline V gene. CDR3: CASRLGGRTYNEQFF. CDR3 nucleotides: TGCGCCAGCAGATTGGGGGGGAGAACCTACAATGAGCAGTTCTTC.

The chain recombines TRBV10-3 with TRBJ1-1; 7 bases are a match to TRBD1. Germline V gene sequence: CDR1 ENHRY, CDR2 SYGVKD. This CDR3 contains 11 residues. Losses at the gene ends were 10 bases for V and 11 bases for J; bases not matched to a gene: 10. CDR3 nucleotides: TGTGCCACCCAAGGAGACAGGGACGCTTTCTTT. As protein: CATQGDRDAFF.

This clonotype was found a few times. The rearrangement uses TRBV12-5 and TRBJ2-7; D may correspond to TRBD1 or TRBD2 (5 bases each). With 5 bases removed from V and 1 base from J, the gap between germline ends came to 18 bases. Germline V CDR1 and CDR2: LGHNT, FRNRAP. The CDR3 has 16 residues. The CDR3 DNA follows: TGTGCTAGTGGTGCTCTGAAGGGACGGCCATCCTACGAGCAGTACTTC. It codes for CASGALKGRPSYEQYF.

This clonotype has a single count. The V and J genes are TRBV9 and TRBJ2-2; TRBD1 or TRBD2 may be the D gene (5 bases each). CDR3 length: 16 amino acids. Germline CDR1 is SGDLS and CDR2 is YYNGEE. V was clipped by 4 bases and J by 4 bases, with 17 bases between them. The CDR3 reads CASSPSPGPSTGELFF. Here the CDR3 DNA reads TGTGCCAGCAGCCCCTCCCCGGGACCCTCCACCGGGGAGCTGTTTTTT. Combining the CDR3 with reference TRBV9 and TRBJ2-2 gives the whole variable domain DSGVTQTPKHLITATGQRVTLRCSPRSGDLSVYWYQQSLDQGLQFLIQYYNGEERAKGNILERFSAQQFPDLHSELNLSSLELGDSALYFCASSPSPGPSTGELFFGEGSRLTVL.

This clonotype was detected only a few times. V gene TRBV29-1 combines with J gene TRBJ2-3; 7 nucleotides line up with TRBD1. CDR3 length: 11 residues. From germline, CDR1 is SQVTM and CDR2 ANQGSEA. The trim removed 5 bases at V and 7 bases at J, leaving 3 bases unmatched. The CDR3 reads CSVPDRNTQYF. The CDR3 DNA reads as TGCAGCGTTCCGGACAGGAATACGCAGTATTTT.

The CDR3 spells CATSTPRGQGQFF. The CDR3 nucleotides are TGTGCCACCAGTACCCCCAGAGGGCAGGGGCAGTTCTTC. The V and J genes are TRBV24-1 and TRBJ2-1; perhaps D is TRBD1 or TRBD2 (5 bases each). The germline CDR1 and CDR2 sequences are KGHDR and SFDVKD. The ends were cut back, 6 bases at V and 12 bases at J, with 17 bases in the middle. The CDR3 sequence is 13 residues long.

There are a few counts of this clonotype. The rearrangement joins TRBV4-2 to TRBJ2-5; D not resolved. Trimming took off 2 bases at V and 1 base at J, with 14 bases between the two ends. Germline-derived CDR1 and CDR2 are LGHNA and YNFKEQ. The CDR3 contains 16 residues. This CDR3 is CASSQPETGPQETQYF. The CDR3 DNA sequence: TGTGCCAGCAGCCAACCCGAGACCGGACCCCAAGAGACCCAGTACTTC.

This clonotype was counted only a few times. The chain's CDR3 is CASSPWAGDNQPQHF. CDR3 nucleotides: TGTGCCAGCTCACCCTGGGCAGGGGACAATCAGCCCCAGCATTTT. The chain links TRBV18 to TRBJ1-5; D might be TRBD1 (6 bases). CDR3 length: 15 amino acids. Trimming shortened V by 3 bases and J by 3 bases, and 12 bases separated the two germline ends. The germline V gene encodes CDR1 KGHSH and CDR2 LQKENI.

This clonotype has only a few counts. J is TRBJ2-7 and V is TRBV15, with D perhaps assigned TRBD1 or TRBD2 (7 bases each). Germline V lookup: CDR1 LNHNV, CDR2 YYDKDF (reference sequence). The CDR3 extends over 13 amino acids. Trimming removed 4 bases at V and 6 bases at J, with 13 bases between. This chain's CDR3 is CATSKGRGGEQYF. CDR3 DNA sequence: TGTGCCACCAGCAAGGGCAGGGGGGGCGAGCAGTACTTC.